The entry below gives a single T cell receptor (beta chain) sequence along with its context. These data belong to a study of OX40 agonist ivuxolimab in advanced cancers. Whole-study context: Ivuxolimab, an antibody acting as an agonist of OX40 (CD134), was used to treat patients. Partial response was recorded in three patients: one hepatocellular carcinoma and two cutaneous melanoma cases.

The repertoire was sequenced with immunoSEQ multiplex PCR; TCRdb's copy has only in-frame clones and lacks some. The sample shows more than 50,000 clones, approximately 86% of them seen only once. The germline gives CDR1 GTSNPN, CDR2 SVGIG (reference sequence). The V segment lost 7 bases and the J segment 4 bases; nucleotides outside the gene matches: 9. The CDR3 sequence is 14 residues long. Sequenced here: CD4+ or CD8+ T cells sorted from blood, sampled in a trial of the OX40 agonist ivuxolimab. The receptor was derived from an adult with an advanced solid tumor such as melanoma, head and neck, liver or kidney cancer. The chain couples TRBV30 to TRBJ1-1; 10 bases align to TRBD1. As DNA, the CDR3 is TGTGCCTACAGCGAGACAGGGGGCATCACTGAAGCTTTCTTT. It specifies CAYSETGGITEAFF.